This TCR beta chain was observed in a study of blood T cell repertoires in COVID-19. Whole-study context: Some COVID-19 samples were acute and others convalescent; all came from the United States, Italy and Spain.

Seattle's enrolled individuals joined amid active infection and were then monitored longitudinally. Source study methods: Reference gene primer amplification in the assay estimated nucleated cell counts. Using immunoSEQ multiplex PCR, the repertoire was profiled, and TCRdb retains in-frame clones only, with some absent. V and J calls and clone size follow that table, whereas D and trimming were derived from the DNA. The table has 210,000 or so clones, 70% to 85% seen once; the top ten hold 7.8%. The CDR3 has 14 residues. Germline lookup yields CDR1 WNHNN and CDR2 SYGVQD (reference sequence). V lost 3 bases to trimming and J lost 5 bases; unmatched junction nucleotides: 2. This clone was found many times.

The origin of this receptor is a woman aged 80 or over with COVID-19, enrolled during active disease. The gene calls are TRBV10-1 and TRBJ2-2, with 8 bases identical to TRBD1. Material for sequencing was peripheral blood. The CDR3 region is CASSDQGATGELFF. Written as DNA, the CDR3 is TGCGCCAGCAGTGACCAGGGGGCGACCGGGGAGCTGTTTTTT.